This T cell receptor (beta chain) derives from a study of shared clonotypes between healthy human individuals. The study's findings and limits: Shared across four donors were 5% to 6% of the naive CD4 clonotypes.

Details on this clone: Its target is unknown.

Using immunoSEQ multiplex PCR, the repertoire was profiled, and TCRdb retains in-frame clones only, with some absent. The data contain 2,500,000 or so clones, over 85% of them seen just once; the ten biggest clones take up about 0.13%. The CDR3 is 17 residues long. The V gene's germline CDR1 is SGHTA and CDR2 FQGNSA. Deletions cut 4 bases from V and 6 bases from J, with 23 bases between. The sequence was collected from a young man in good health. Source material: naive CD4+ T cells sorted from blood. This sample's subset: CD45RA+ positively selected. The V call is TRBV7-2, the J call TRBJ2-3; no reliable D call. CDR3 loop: CASSSWEGPLLADTQYF. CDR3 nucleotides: TGTGCCAGCAGCTCGTGGGAAGGTCCTCTTCTGGCGGATACGCAGTATTTT.